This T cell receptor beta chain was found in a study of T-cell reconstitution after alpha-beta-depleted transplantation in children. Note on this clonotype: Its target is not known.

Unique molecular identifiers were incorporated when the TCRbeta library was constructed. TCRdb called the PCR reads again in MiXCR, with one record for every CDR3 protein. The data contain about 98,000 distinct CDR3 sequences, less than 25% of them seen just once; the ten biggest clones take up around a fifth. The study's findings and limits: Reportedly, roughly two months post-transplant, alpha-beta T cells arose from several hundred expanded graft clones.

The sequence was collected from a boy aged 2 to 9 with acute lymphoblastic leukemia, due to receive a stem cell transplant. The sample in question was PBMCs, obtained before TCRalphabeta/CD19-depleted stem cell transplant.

CDR3 sequence reads: CASSLGASEDNEQFF. DNA for the CDR3: TGTGCCAGCAGTTTAGGGGCTAGCGAAGACAATGAGCAGTTCTTC. This chain joins TRBV28 and TRBJ2-1, with D perhaps matching TRBD2 (6 bases). This CDR3 is 15 amino acids long. Germline CDR1 is MDHEN and CDR2 is SYDVKM. Trimming left V 2 bases short and J 5 bases short, with 13 bases between. Full variable domain (rest looked up from reference TRBV28 and TRBJ2-1): DVKVTQSSRYLVKRTGEKVFLECVQDMDHENMFWYRQDPGLGLRLIYFSYDVKMKEKGDIPEGYSVSREKKERFSLILESASTNQTSMYLCASSLGASEDNEQFFGPGTRLTVL.